The entry below gives a single TCR beta chain sequence along with its context. The antigen remains unidentified. This specimen belongs to a study of T cells after yellow fever vaccination. Points from the study as a whole: Across the CD4 and CD8 compartments, a small share of clonotypes was present in both.

Germline V CDR1 and CDR2: LNHNV, YYDKDF (reference sequence). CDR3 length: 15 amino acids. Trimming took off 5 bases at V and 2 bases at J, with 16 bases between the two ends. Using its own MiXCR run on the 5' RACE reads, TCRdb lists one record per CDR3 protein. The sample yields 100,000 to 150,000 distinct CDR3 sequences, over 8% seen once. The V call is TRBV15, the J call TRBJ2-7; D possibly corresponds to TRBD2 (5 bases). The clonotype comes from a man between 18 and 35 years old who received the YFV17D yellow fever vaccine. Sequencing was performed on CD8+ T cells sorted from PBMCs, taken on the day of the yellow fever booster vaccination. The CDR3 nucleotides are TGTGCCACCAGCCCCCGAGGGTCCGGAACCTACGAGCAGTACTTC. As protein: CATSPRGSGTYEQYF.